The present T cell receptor beta chain was sequenced within a study of blood T cell repertoires in COVID-19 (dated by TCRdb to 2018 to 2020). About the study as a whole: Samples covering the acute and convalescent phases of COVID-19 were provided by collaborators in the United States, Italy and Spain. The material from the prospective study consisted of cDNA or gDNA derived from T cells, B-cell-depleted T cells, or PBMCs. The dataset comprised deeply sampled blood TCRbeta repertoires from subjects exposed to, actively infected with, or recovered from COVID-19. A freely available public database, intended as a resource for researchers studying the immune response to SARS-CoV-2, is where the repertoires were released. The samples were drawn from the first 160 participants of the ongoing ImmuneRACE study and from 950 to 1,500 subjects provided by 6 global collaborators. Nearly every sample came with metadata listing a de-identified subject ID, COVID-19 status, age in years and sex. Where HLA class I and class II types were available, the types were taken from metadata supplied by the sample provider, not from assay-based typing.

The immunoSEQ Assay, a bias-controlled multiplex PCR, was used to amplify TCRbeta CDR3 regions from genomic DNA. On the authors' methods: Nucleated cell counts per sample were estimated from amplification of reference gene primers within the assay. Sequence reads were collapsed and filtered to measure the absolute abundance of every unique TCRbeta CDR3 rearrangement. For each sample, productive Simpson clonality was calculated as the square root of Simpson's diversity index over productive rearrangements. TCRdb mirrors the immuneACCESS table, restricted to in-frame sequences. Some clones are absent from its copies; in checked studies, under half trace to an unresolved V gene, and the reason for the others is unknown. The V and J calls and clone size come from that table; D and trimming were worked out from the DNA. The sample table holds roughly 250,000 clones, of which about 80% were seen once. The ten largest clones take up 4.9% of the sample.

What the authors observed across the whole study: The quantity of clinical and demographic metadata differed by source and by participant and was supplied without curation.

Looking up the germline V gene (reference sequence) yields CDR1 LNHDA and CDR2 SQIVND. The CDR3 has 14 amino acids, counting the end cysteine and phenylalanine. Only CDR3 DNA remains: 42 bases, in frame from the first base. Clipping removes 7 bases from V and 1 base from J, with 2 as the unmatched junction base count. The collaborating institutions used their own protocols to collect whole blood in K2EDTA tubes. For TCRbeta analysis, collaborator samples were shipped as frozen whole blood, as isolated PBMCs, or as DNA extracted from either sample type. Comments on this clone: The antigen this receptor binds is unknown. No quality values exist for individual bases; no much larger clone is one base distant.

The sequence was collected from a woman at least 80 years old with active or convalescent COVID-19. The rearrangement combines TRBV19 with TRBJ2-2, with 8 central nucleotides matching TRBD1. The sample was peripheral blood. CDR3 loop: CASTGQGNTGELFF. The nucleotide sequence is TGTGCCAGTACTGGACAGGGGAACACCGGGGAGCTGTTTTTT.